This is a list of T cell receptor beta chains from one sample in a study of PD-L1 blockade in urothelial cancer. Produced via immunoSEQ multiplex PCR; TCRdb's table is partial and in-frame only. This sample carries just under 65,000 clones, 80% to 90% of them seen once, and the ten largest clones take 1.6%. The starting material was PBMCs, obtained around atezolizumab (anti-PD-L1) treatment. Receptors originate from a man in his sixties or seventies with urothelial cancer. The CDR3 runs from the conserved cysteine through the conserved F or W. A D gene is named only where the DNA matches it firmly. Size values are once, few and many counts, or a class for expanded clones, and some rows have none.

size,J,D,V,CDR3,DNA
NA,TRBJ2-1,NA,TRBV5-1,CASSPRRDYNEQFF,TGCGCCAGCAGCCCTCGGCGGGACTACAATGAGCAGTTCTTC
NA,TRBJ2-5,TRBD2,TRBV4-1,CASSPSSGQETQYF,TGCGCCAGCAGCCCCTCTAGCGGACAAGAGACCCAGTACTTC
NA,TRBJ2-1,TRBD1,TRBV27,CASSTPGTGRLNEQFF,TGTGCCAGCAGCACACCCGGGACAGGGAGGCTCAATGAGCAGTTCTTC
few,TRBJ2-1,NA,TRBV19,CASSPNLGNEQFF,TGTGCCAGTAGTCCAAATCTCGGCAATGAGCAGTTCTTC
NA,TRBJ1-2,TRBD1,TRBV15,CATSRGGTGGYGYTF,TGTGCCACCAGCAGAGGAGGGACAGGGGGCTATGGCTACACCTTC
NA,TRBJ2-1,TRBD2,TRBV15,CATSREAGGGYEQFF,TGTGCCACCAGCAGAGAGGCGGGAGGTGGCTATGAGCAGTTCTTC
NA,TRBJ1-2,TRBD1,TRBV27,CASRKLTGVFQDYGYTF,TGTGCCAGCAGGAAATTAACAGGGGTTTTTCAGGACTATGGCTACACCTTC
NA,TRBJ2-5,TRBD2,TRBV19,CASSRLAGDETQYF,TGTGCCAGTAGCCGGCTAGCGGGTGACGAGACCCAGTACTTC
medium-sized,TRBJ2-2,TRBD2,TRBV2,CASSKGGYGELFF,TGTGCCAGCAGTAAGGGAGGGTACGGGGAGCTGTTTTTT
NA,TRBJ1-2,NA,TRBV4-1,CASSQVVSSGYTF,TGCGCCAGCAGCCAAGTAGTCTCTAGCGGCTACACCTTC
NA,TRBJ2-1,NA,TRBV27,CASSLSWRGNEQFF,TGTGCCAGCAGTTTATCGTGGCGGGGCAATGAGCAGTTCTTC
NA,TRBJ1-3,TRBD1,TRBV7-2,CASSLIGQAGNTIYF,TGTGCCAGCAGTCTTATCGGACAGGCCGGAAACACCATATATTTT
NA,TRBJ1-3,TRBD1,TRBV2,CARGQGAGGNTIYF,TGTGCCAGGGGACAGGGGGCTGGAGGAAACACCATATATTTT
NA,TRBJ2-4,TRBD2,TRBV7-2,CASRDLSGRVNIQYF,TGTGCCAGCAGGGACCTTAGCGGGAGGGTAAACATTCAGTACTTC
NA,TRBJ2-2,NA,TRBV5-1,CASSGDSETGELFF,TGCGCCAGCAGTGGTGACTCGGAAACCGGGGAGCTGTTTTTT
NA,TRBJ2-5,TRBD1,TRBV6-1,CASSYDRGETQYF,TGTGCCAGCAGTTATGACAGGGGAGAGACCCAGTACTTC
few,TRBJ1-2,TRBD1,TRBV2,CASSEVAGGTYGYTF,TGTGCCAGCAGTGAAGTAGCAGGGGGAACTTATGGCTACACCTTC
once,TRBJ2-1,NA,TRBV6-5,CASRPPRRDNEQFF,TGTGCCAGCAGACCTCCCCGGCGGGACAATGAGCAGTTCTTC
NA,TRBJ1-1,TRBD1,TRBV7-2,CASSLTGTGSRTEAFF,TGTGCCAGCAGCCTTACCGGGACAGGGAGTCGAACTGAAGCTTTCTTT
NA,TRBJ2-3,NA,TRBV11-3,CASSSPSGAGAQNPDTQYF,TGTGCCAGCAGCTCCCCATCAGGGGCCGGTGCTCAAAACCCAGATACGCAGTATTTT
NA,TRBJ1-1,TRBD1,TRBV13,CASSPGQVANTEAFF,TGTGCCAGCAGCCCGGGACAGGTTGCGAACACTGAAGCTTTCTTT
many,TRBJ2-7,TRBD2,TRBV2,CASSQGLAAEQYF,TGTGCCAGCAGCCAAGGACTAGCCGCAGAGCAGTACTTC
few,TRBJ1-3,NA,TRBV5-6,CASSRGPPSGNTIYF,TGTGCCAGCAGCCGCGGTCCACCCTCTGGAAACACCATATATTTT